The rows below give T cell receptor beta chains drawn from one sample of a study of radiation and T cells in renal cell carcinoma. Libraries were prepared by immunoSEQ multiplex PCR; TCRdb keeps only in-frame clonotypes and omits some of them. The data show roughly 100,000 clones, around 80% seen once. Sequencing used blood, obtained from a patient whose treatment included radiotherapy and nephrectomy. These receptors came from a man aged 60-69 years with renal cell carcinoma. Both conserved end residues are part of each CDR3. Each record gives: CDR3 length, D gene, V gene, J gene, clone size, CDR3 DNA, CDR3 protein. A D gene is named only where the DNA matches it firmly. The size entry is marked missing in some rows and otherwise reads once, few, many or a size class.

13	.	TRBV7-2	TRBJ2-1	.	TGTGCCAGCAGCTTAGAACTAGGGGATGAGCAGTTCTTC	CASSLELGDEQFF
13	.	TRBV4-2	TRBJ2-7	.	TGTGCCAGCAGCCAAGATTCAGGTGTAAAGCTGTACTTC	CASSQDSGVKLYF
12	.	TRBV2	TRBJ1-3	.	TGTGCCAGCGGGAAGGATACGAACACCATATATTTT	CASGKDTNTIYF
15	TRBD2	TRBV6-5	TRBJ2-1	.	TGTGCCAGCAGTCTGACTAGCGGGACTGACAATGAGCAGTTCTTC	CASSLTSGTDNEQFF
13	.	TRBV19	TRBJ2-7	.	TGTGCCAGTAGTACCCAGACAGGCTACGAGCAGTACTTC	CASSTQTGYEQYF
16	.	TRBV2	TRBJ1-1	.	TGTGCCAGCAGTGAAGAAGGGGTTGAGCCGAACACTGAAGCTTTCTTT	CASSEEGVEPNTEAFF
11	.	TRBV2	TRBJ2-7	.	TGTGCCAGCAGTGAAGCCTACGAGCAGTACTTC	CASSEAYEQYF
16	.	TRBV7-9	TRBJ2-3	.	TGTGCCAGCAGCATAGGGCTGGGGATGTACACAGATACGCAGTATTTT	CASSIGLGMYTDTQYF
15	TRBD2	TRBV5-1	TRBJ2-4	.	TGCGCCAGCAGCTTGGTGGGGTCGGGGGGAAACATTCAGTACTTC	CASSLVGSGGNIQYF
15	TRBD1	TRBV27	TRBJ1-5	.	TGTGCCAGCAGTCCGAGTCAGGGGGGGGGTCAGCCCCAGCATTTT	CASSPSQGGGQPQHF
16	TRBD2	TRBV10-3	TRBJ2-5	.	TGTGCCATCAGTGAGTCGCTGGGACTAGCGGGAGAGACCCAGTACTTC	CAISESLGLAGETQYF
13	.	TRBV30	TRBJ1-1	once	TGTGCCTGCATGACGGGACAGAACACTGAAGCTTTCTTT	CACMTGQNTEAFF
13	TRBD2	TRBV10-3	TRBJ2-7	once	TGTGCCATCGAGCGGGAGCCCTCCTACGAGCAGTACTTC	CAIEREPSYEQYF
15	TRBD1	TRBV15	TRBJ2-1	.	TGTGCCACCAGCAGAGATCGCAGGGGGCTCAATGAGCAGTTCTTC	CATSRDRRGLNEQFF
13	.	TRBV10-3	TRBJ2-3	.	TGTGCCATCAAGGGCCGTAGCACAGATACGCAGTATTTT	CAIKGRSTDTQYF
13	.	TRBV11-2	TRBJ2-7	.	TGTGCCAGCAGCCGGGCGGATAACTACGAGCAGTACTTC	CASSRADNYEQYF
14	TRBD1	TRBV5-1	TRBJ1-1	.	TGCGCCAGCAGCTTCTTACAGGGGGGCACTGAAGCTTTCTTT	CASSFLQGGTEAFF
15	.	TRBV29-1	TRBJ1-5	.	TGCAGCACCCCGCGGGCAGAAAATAACAATCAGCCCCAGCATTTT	CSTPRAENNNQPQHF
14	TRBD1	TRBV7-2	TRBJ1-1	.	TGTGCCAGCAGCCTCGACAGGGTAAACACTGAAGCTTTCTTT	CASSLDRVNTEAFF
13	.	TRBV5-1	TRBJ2-5	.	TGCGCCAGCAGCACCGGGAGCCAAGAGACCCAGTACTTC	CASSTGSQETQYF
16	.	TRBV12-2	TRBJ2-3	.	TGTGCAAGTCGCTTAAGAGCTCCGACAGTAGGAGATACGCAGTATTTT	CASRLRAPTVGDTQYF
15	.	TRBV28	TRBJ2-7	.	TGTGCCAGCAGTTTAAACGAGCGAAAACTACGAGGGCAGTACTTC	CASSLNERKLRGQYF
16	.	TRBV5-1	TRBJ2-1	.	TGCGCCAGCAGCTTATCCGGGGGAGGCTCCTACAATGAGCAGTTCTTC	CASSLSGGGSYNEQFF
14	.	TRBV10-3	TRBJ1-1	.	TGTGCCATCAGTGATAGAATTATGAACACTGAAGCTTTCTTT	CAISDRIMNTEAFF
13	.	TRBV5-1	TRBJ2-7	.	TGCGCCAGCAGCTTGGTACAGTCCTACGAGCAGTACTTC	CASSLVQSYEQYF
15	TRBD2	TRBV5-1	TRBJ2-7	few	TGCGCCAGCAGCTTGTCGGGCAGGGACTACTACGAGCAGTACTTC	CASSLSGRDYYEQYF
11	.	TRBV13	TRBJ2-7	.	TGTGCCAGCAGCGGATCCTACGAGCAGTACTTC	CASSGSYEQYF
15	.	TRBV7-3	TRBJ2-1	.	TGTGCCAGCAGCACGTCGGTACGGCCCTACAATGAGCAGTTCTTC	CASSTSVRPYNEQFF
13	.	TRBV7-2	TRBJ1-1	.	TGTGCCAGCAGCTTGGGTAGGAGGACTGAAGCTTTCTTT	CASSLGRRTEAFF
15	TRBD2	TRBV7-2	TRBJ2-7	.	TGTGCCAGCAGCTTATATAGAGCGGGAGTTAGCGAGCAGTACTTC	CASSLYRAGVSEQYF
16	TRBD1	TRBV4-1	TRBJ1-4	.	TGCGCCAGCGGGGGAATCGGACAGGGCACTAATGAAAAACTGTTTTTT	CASGGIGQGTNEKLFF
15	.	TRBV7-8	TRBJ1-2	.	TGTGCCAGCAGCAAGCGGGACGGTTCTAACTATGGCTACACCTTC	CASSKRDGSNYGYTF
16	TRBD2	TRBV5-8	TRBJ2-4	.	TGTGCCAGCAGCCCCATGGCGGGAGGAGCCAAAAACATTCAGTACTTC	CASSPMAGGAKNIQYF
14	.	TRBV5-8	TRBJ2-2	.	TGTGCCAGCAGCGCCGACAGGAACACCGGGGAGCTGTTTTTT	CASSADRNTGELFF
11	.	TRBV4-1	TRBJ2-1	.	TGCGCCAGCAGCCAAGGCCCCGAGCAGTTCTTC	CASSQGPEQFF
14	.	TRBV30	TRBJ1-4	.	TGTGCCTGGAGTGTGGCCGGGGGAGAGGTAAAACTGTTTTTT	CAWSVAGGEVKLFF
16	TRBD1	TRBV6-4	TRBJ2-1	.	TGTGCCAGAATCAGCAGGGGGCGTAATCCCCACAATGAGCAGTTCTTC	CARISRGRNPHNEQFF
15	.	TRBV2	TRBJ2-5	.	TGTGCCAGCAGTCATATACGGGGGCCCAGGGAGACCCAGTACTTC	CASSHIRGPRETQYF
11	.	TRBV16	TRBJ1-2	.	TGTGCCAGCAGCCCCTCTTTTGGCTACACCTTC	CASSPSFGYTF
12	.	TRBV5-4	TRBJ2-1	few	TGTGCCAGCAGCGTGGATTTGGACGAGCAGTTCTTC	CASSVDLDEQFF
15	TRBD2	TRBV10-2	TRBJ2-5	.	TGCGCCAGCAGTGACGGAGCGGGAGGGAAAGAGACCCAGTACTTC	CASSDGAGGKETQYF
16	TRBD1	TRBV4-1	TRBJ2-7	.	TGCGCCAGCAGCCAAGATCCCCGGGACAGCCTCTACGAGCAGTACTTC	CASSQDPRDSLYEQYF
13	.	TRBV25-1	TRBJ2-2	.	TGTGCCGCGGTCGAGCAGTACACCGGGGAGCTGTTTTTT	CAAVEQYTGELFF
16	.	TRBV5-1	TRBJ1-5	few	TGCGCCAGCAGCGTGAGTGGGCAGGGGAACAATCAGCCCCAGCATTTT	CASSVSGQGNNQPQHF
11	.	TRBV20-1	TRBJ1-2	once	TGCAGTGCTAGAGATCAGACAGCAGGCACCTTC	CSARDQTAGTF
13	.	TRBV5-4	TRBJ1-1	.	TGTGCCAGCAACGGCCAATCTCACACTGAAGCTTTCTTT	CASNGQSHTEAFF
14	.	TRBV27	TRBJ2-7	.	TGTGCCAGCAGTTTAGTAGCAGGGAACTACGAGCAGTACTTC	CASSLVAGNYEQYF
14	.	TRBV30	TRBJ1-5	once	TGTGCCTGGAGTGTGGGGACCCTGAATCAGCCCCAGCATTTT	CAWSVGTLNQPQHF
16	TRBD2	TRBV7-9	TRBJ2-3	.	TGTGCCAGCAGCTTAGCGGGACTAGCGGGGGGAGATACGCAGTATTTT	CASSLAGLAGGDTQYF